This T cell receptor beta chain derives from a study of blood T cells in healthy people across ages. There are 15 residues in the CDR3. The ends lost 2 bases at V and 1 base at J; junction bases unmatched: 1. A second roughly 7 to 11 cycle PCR used barcoded and J-beta primers. TCRdb itself ran the 5' RACE reads through MiXCR, one entry per CDR3 protein. The table has approximately 850,000 distinct CDR3 sequences, nearly 60% seen once. The receptor was isolated from a man aged 25 to 40 in good health. The chain recombines TRBV12-3 or TRBV12-4 with TRBJ2-3; 9 nucleotides match TRBD2. Sequenced sample: blood. The CDR3 is CASSLRTSGTDTQYF. CDR3 nucleotide sequence: TGTGCCAGCAGTTTAAGGACTAGCGGCACAGATACGCAGTATTTT.